A single T cell receptor (beta chain) is shown here with its context. This clone occurred a few times. Its antigen is unknown. The input lacks base qualities; no much larger clone sits a single base away. Genomic DNA was isolated from the sorted cells so that the TCRbeta CDR3 region could be sequenced. The immunoSEQ Assay was used to sequence the TCRbeta CDR3 regions. TCRdb obtained this table from immuneACCESS and retained in-frame rearrangements with V and J assigned. These tables miss some clones; where compared with another copy, unresolved V genes account for less than half of the shortfall, and the remainder is unexplained. This sample lists around 70,000 clones; 88% were detected once. The biggest ten clones account for around 2.8% of the sample. The CDR3 starts with the cysteine, ends with the phenylalanine, and has 15 residues. Only the CDR3 portion is preserved as DNA: 45 bases, with reading frame beginning at the first base. V ends up 6 bases short and J 3 bases short, with an unmatched junction base count of 5. The germline V gene yields MNHNS for CDR1 and SASEGT for CDR2.

This entry comes from a study of OX40 agonist ivuxolimab in advanced cancers. In the study overall: Ivuxolimab, which targeted the costimulatory receptor OX40 (CD134), was an agonistic, fully human IgG2 monoclonal antibody. Intravenous ivuxolimab was administered to patients every 2 weeks at six dose levels: 0.01, 0.1, 0.3, 1.5, 3 and 10 mg/kg. Of the approximately 50 dose-escalation patients, hepatocellular carcinoma was present in roughly 19, melanoma in roughly 15, renal cell carcinoma in 9 and head and neck cancer in 9. In the dose-escalation cohort, 82.7% of patients were male, and the mean age was around 60 years, with a range of about 23 to 80. Prior anti-PD-1, anti-PD-L1 or anti-CTLA-4 therapy was permitted, and approximately 39% of dose-escalation patients had received checkpoint inhibitors. Partial responses occurred in three dose-escalation patients: two with cutaneous melanoma and one with hepatocellular carcinoma. Peripheral TCRbeta sequencing aimed to test whether ivuxolimab altered TCR sequence diversity and caused clonal T-cell expansion. The monotherapy dose-escalation portion (N ≈ 57 patients) of the phase I ivuxolimab trial is reported in the paper. Summary of the overall study and its limitations: In the 0.1-3.0 mg/kg groups, partial responders were among the patients with the lowest normalized peripheral clonal expansion, particularly in CD8+ T cells. Low levels of normalized T-cell clonal expansion were also seen in some patients who did not respond. The antigen specificity of the clonally expanded peripheral T cells was not determined. At doses from 0.1 to 3.0 mg/kg, clonal expansion was seen in both CD4+ and CD8+ blood T cells between baseline and week 6. After ivuxolimab, expanded clones were on average more numerous among CD8+ T cells than among CD4+ T cells.

Patients with a history of autoimmune disease or receiving systemic immunosuppression were excluded from the trial. In every dose cohort, peripheral blood was drawn for TCR sequencing at baseline, cycle 4 day 1, and cycle 7 day 1. Samples came from an open-label, multicenter, first-in-human phase I dose-escalation trial of ivuxolimab. The trial enrolled adults with locally advanced or metastatic head and neck squamous cell, hepatocellular, melanoma or renal cell carcinoma. Before TCR sequencing, CD4+ T cells and CD8+ T cells from peripheral blood were sorted into separate populations. This clonotype originated in an adult with an advanced solid tumor such as melanoma, head and neck, liver or kidney cancer. The sequencing here drew on CD4+ or CD8+ T cells sorted from blood, taken in a trial of the OX40 agonist ivuxolimab. The V gene is TRBV6-1 and the J gene is TRBJ2-4, with 10 middle bases fitting TRBD1. CDR3 region: CASSAGTGVKNIQYF. The nucleotide sequence reads TGTGCCAGCAGCGCCGGGACAGGGGTCAAAAACATTCAGTACTTC.